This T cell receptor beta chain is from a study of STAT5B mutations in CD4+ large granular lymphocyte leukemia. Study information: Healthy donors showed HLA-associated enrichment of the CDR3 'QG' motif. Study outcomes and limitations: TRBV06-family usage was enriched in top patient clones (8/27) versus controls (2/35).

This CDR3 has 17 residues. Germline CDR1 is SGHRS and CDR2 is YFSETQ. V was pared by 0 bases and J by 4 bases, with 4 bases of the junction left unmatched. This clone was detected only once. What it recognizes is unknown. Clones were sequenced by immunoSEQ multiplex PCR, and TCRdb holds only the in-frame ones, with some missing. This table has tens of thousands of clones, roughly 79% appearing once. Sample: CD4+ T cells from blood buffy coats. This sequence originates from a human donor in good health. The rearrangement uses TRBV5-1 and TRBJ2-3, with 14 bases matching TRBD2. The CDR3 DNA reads TGCGCCAGCAGCTTGGGACTAGCGGGAGGGCCCCCAGATACGCAGTATTTT. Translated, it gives CASSLGLAGGPPDTQYF.